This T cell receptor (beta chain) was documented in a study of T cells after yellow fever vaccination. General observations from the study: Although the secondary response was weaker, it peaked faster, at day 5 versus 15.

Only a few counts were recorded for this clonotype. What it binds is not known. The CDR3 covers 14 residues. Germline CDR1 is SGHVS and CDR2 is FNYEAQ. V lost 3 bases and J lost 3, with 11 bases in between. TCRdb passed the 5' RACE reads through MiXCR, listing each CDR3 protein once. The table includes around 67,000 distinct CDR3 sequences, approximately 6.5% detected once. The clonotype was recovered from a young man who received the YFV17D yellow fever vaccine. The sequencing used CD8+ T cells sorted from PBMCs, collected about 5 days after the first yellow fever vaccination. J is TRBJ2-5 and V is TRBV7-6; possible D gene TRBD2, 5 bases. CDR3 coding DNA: TGTGCCAGCAGCTTGGGCCCCGGGGAAGAGACCCAGTACTTC. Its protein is CASSLGPGEETQYF.